Below are 29 T cell receptor beta chains sequenced from a single sample in a study of OX40 agonist ivuxolimab in advanced cancers. Profiled with immunoSEQ multiplex PCR; TCRdb holds only in-frame clones, not every one. The data show 50,000 to 75,000 clones, 80% to 90% seen once. The input for sequencing was CD4+ or CD8+ T cells sorted from blood, taken in a trial of the OX40 agonist ivuxolimab. All receptors come from an adult with an advanced solid tumor such as melanoma, head and neck, liver or kidney cancer.

The chain recombines TRBV5-6 with TRBJ2-7, with D hard to call. CDR3 length: 13 amino acids. In germline, CDR1 is SGHDT, CDR2 YYEEEE. Trimming shortened V by 1 base and J by 3 bases, and 8 bases separated the two germline ends. The CDR3, as DNA: TGTGCCAGCAGCTTGTTAGATGTCTACGAGCAGTACTTC. Residues: CASSLLDVYEQYF. The full variable domain, in which reference TRBV5-6 and TRBJ2-7 provide the parts outside the CDR3, is DAGVTQSPTHLIKTRGQQVTLRCSPKSGHDTVSWYQQALGQGPQFIFQYYEEEERQRGNFPDRFSGHQFPNYSSELNVNALLLGDSALYLCASSLLDVYEQYFGPGTRLTVT.

This sequence joins TRBV7-2 and TRBJ2-3; 8 bases fit TRBD1. The CDR3 is made up of 16 amino acids. Germline values: CDR1 SGHTA, CDR2 FQGNSA. V dropped 2 bases and J dropped 5; count of bases not matched to a gene: 9. The CDR3 loop is CASSLSSRGRVDTQYF. The CDR3 DNA follows: TGTGCCAGCAGCTTAAGCTCCAGGGGGCGTGTAGATACGCAGTATTTT.

The rearrangement uses TRBV30 and TRBJ2-1, with D unclear. The CDR3 runs 13 residues. Per the germline V gene, CDR1 is GTSNPN and CDR2 is SVGIG (reference sequence). Trimming pared 2 bases from V and 6 bases from J, leaving 11 bases between. The CDR3, as DNA: TGTGCCTGGAGTCCCAGGCGAATCAATGAGCAGTTCTTC. This codes for CAWSPRRINEQFF.

This chain connects TRBV4-1 to TRBJ1-5; D ambiguous. V shed 0 bases and J shed 3 bases, with 9 bases lying between them. Germline V gene lookup returns CDR1 MGHRA and CDR2 YSYEKL. CDR3 length: 15 amino acids. The CDR3 DNA sequence: TGCGCCAGCAGCCAAGACGAGGCGTTCAATCAGCCCCAGCATTTT. This encodes CASSQDEAFNQPQHF.

This clone showed up just once. The chain couples TRBV11-2 to TRBJ2-7; 7 bases are a match to TRBD2. This CDR3 spans 17 amino acids. The V gene's germline CDR1 is SGHAT and CDR2 FQNNGV. The trim removed 2 bases at V and 0 bases at J, leaving 10 bases unmatched. The CDR3 DNA follows: TGTGCCAGCAGCTTATCGGCTAGCGGAGTCGTCTCCTACGAGCAGTACTTC. This translates into CASSLSASGVVSYEQYF.

The chain couples TRBV7-2 to TRBJ2-5; 14 bases are a match to TRBD2. This CDR3 is 18 amino acids long. Germline V gene sequence: CDR1 SGHTA, CDR2 FQGNSA. V was clipped by 3 bases and J by 5 bases; unmatched bases: 11. CDR3 residues: CASSFQIPGLAGAETQYF. The CDR3 nucleotides read TGTGCCAGCAGCTTTCAAATCCCGGGACTAGCGGGAGCCGAGACCCAGTACTTC. Variable domain in full (rest from reference TRBV7-2 and TRBJ2-5): GAGVSQSPSNKVTEKGKDVELRCDPISGHTALYWYRQSLGQGLEFLIYFQGNSAPDKSGLPSDRFSAERTGGSVSTLTIQRTQQEDSAVYLCASSFQIPGLAGAETQYFGPGTRLLVL.

The chain has TRBV18 and TRBJ2-7; the D gene could be TRBD1 or TRBD2 (6 bases each). Trimming left V 2 bases short and J 3 bases short, with 17 bases between. Per the germline V gene, CDR1 is KGHSH and CDR2 is LQKENI. This CDR3 contains 16 residues. The CDR3 is CASSPRRGAVDYEQYF. CDR3 DNA: TGTGCCAGCTCACCAAGGAGGGGGGCGGTGGACTACGAGCAGTACTTC.

This clone has just one count. The V call is TRBV5-4, the J call TRBJ2-7; TRBD1 matches at 9 bases. The V gene end was trimmed by 3 bases and the J gene end by 1 base; junction bases not matched to a gene: 5. Germline loops: CDR1 SGHNT, CDR2 YYREEE (reference sequence). The CDR3 covers 15 residues. The CDR3 region is CASSSGTGRSYEQYF. The CDR3 nucleotides read TGTGCCAGCAGCTCCGGGACAGGGAGGTCCTACGAGCAGTACTTC.

CDR3: CASSDGSGSPDTQYF. In DNA, the CDR3 is TGTGCCAGTTCTGACGGAAGCGGGAGCCCAGATACGCAGTATTTT. The chain uses TRBV19 and TRBJ2-3; 8 positions agree with TRBD2. The germline V gene encodes CDR1 LNHDA and CDR2 SQIVND (reference sequence). The CDR3 covers 15 residues. V was clipped by 8 bases and J by 4 bases; unmatched bases: 11.

This chain links TRBV5-4 with TRBJ2-7; TRBD2 might be the D (6 bases). Trimming took off 4 bases at V and 3 bases at J, with 17 bases between the two ends. Germline values: CDR1 SGHNT, CDR2 YYREEE (reference sequence). CDR3 size: 15 residues. The CDR3: CASSIPGPGGYEQYF. In DNA, the CDR3 is TGTGCCAGCAGCATCCCGGGCCCCGGGGGCTACGAGCAGTACTTC.

The genes are TRBV30 and TRBJ2-2; 7 nucleotides align to TRBD2. J lost 6 bases, V lost 3 bases, and 10 bases had no gene match. The CDR3 consists of 15 residues. Germline CDR1 is GTSNPN and CDR2 is SVGIG (reference sequence). CDR3 sequence: CAWSSATGGSGELFF. The CDR3 DNA reads TGTGCCTGGAGCTCCGCAACGGGAGGTTCCGGGGAGCTGTTTTTT.

This clone was seen once. The gene calls are TRBV4-1 and TRBJ1-2, with D possibly being TRBD1 (5 bases). CDR1 and CDR2 from the germline V gene are MGHRA and YSYEKL. This CDR3 is 14 amino acids long. The V and J ends lost 0 bases and 2 bases respectively, with 7 bases between them. As DNA, the CDR3 is TGCGCCAGCAGCCAAGATCGGGGGAACTATGGCTACACCTTC. This translates into CASSQDRGNYGYTF.

The V gene is TRBV7-2, the J gene TRBJ1-2, with D possibly TRBD1 on 5 matching bases. CDR3 length equals 14 residues. The V end was cut by 3 bases, the J end by 9 bases, with 17 bases between. Germline V lookup: CDR1 SGHTA, CDR2 FQGNSA. The CDR3 here is CASSFASGPGSYTF. CDR3 DNA sequence: TGTGCCAGCAGCTTCGCCTCAGGGCCGGGGAGCTACACCTTC.

The chain joins TRBV4-2 to TRBJ2-5; 10 nucleotides match TRBD2. CDR1 LGHNA and CDR2 YNFKEQ come from the germline V gene. V shed 4 bases, J shed 0 bases, and the junction held 8 bases outside the gene matches. The CDR3 is 17 residues long. The CDR3 coding sequence is TGTGCCAGCAGCCTCGTAGCGGGGGGCGGAGACCAAGAGACCCAGTACTTC. It is translated as CASSLVAGGGDQETQYF.

The chain joins TRBV28 to TRBJ2-7, with 8 positions matching TRBD1. CDR1 is MDHEN, CDR2 SYDVKM, per germline. This CDR3 contains 14 residues. J was trimmed by 5 bases and V by 7 bases; bases with no gene match: 10. CDR3 residues: CASTSTGVRNEQYF. CDR3 DNA sequence: TGTGCCAGCACCTCGACAGGGGTTAGGAACGAGCAGTACTTC.

Only a few counts were recorded for this clone. The V call is TRBV27, the J call TRBJ2-7, with unresolved D. The CDR3 consists of 15 residues. Germline V gene data show CDR1 as MNHEY and CDR2 as SMNVEV (reference sequence). Trimming pared 4 bases from V and 3 bases from J, leaving 16 bases between. The CDR3 protein is CASSSPGAGLYEQYF. The CDR3 DNA reads TGTGCCAGCAGTTCCCCCGGAGCTGGTCTCTACGAGCAGTACTTC.

The chain links TRBV19 to TRBJ2-7; 7 nucleotides agree with TRBD1. CDR3 length equals 15 residues. Germline V CDR1 and CDR2: LNHDA, SQIVND (reference sequence). V lost 1 base, J lost 3 bases, and 6 bases stayed unmatched. DNA for the CDR3: TGTGCCAGTAGTATAGGGGGACAGCTAATCTACGAGCAGTACTTC. Translating it yields CASSIGGQLIYEQYF. Full variable domain (rest looked up from reference TRBV19 and TRBJ2-7): DGGITQSPKYLFRKEGQNVTLSCEQNLNHDAMYWYRQDPGQGLRLIYYSQIVNDFQKGDIAEGYSVSREKKESFPLTVTSAQKNPTAFYLCASSIGGQLIYEQYFGPGTRLTVT.

This chain joins TRBV6-5 and TRBJ2-7; 12 bases line up with TRBD2. Germline CDR1 is MNHEY and CDR2 is SVGAGI. Trimming cost V 5 bases and J 7 bases; bases outside gene matches: 0. The CDR3 runs to 12 residues. DNA of the CDR3: TGTGCCAGCAGTGGGACTAGCGGGGAGCAGTACTTC. This gives the protein CASSGTSGEQYF.

The V gene is TRBV5-4, the J gene TRBJ2-1; D uncertain. The CDR3 has 13 amino acids. V lost 0 bases to trimming and J lost 7 bases, with 8 bases between them. Germline CDR1 and CDR2: SGHNT and YYREEE (reference sequence). The CDR3 loop is CASSLDPSNEQFF. For the CDR3, the DNA is TGTGCCAGCAGCTTGGACCCTTCGAATGAGCAGTTCTTC.

V and J are TRBV9 and TRBJ1-3, with 8 nucleotides matching TRBD1. The CDR3 is 16 residues long. The trim removed 2 bases at V and 0 bases at J, leaving 4 bases unmatched. Germline-derived CDR1 and CDR2 are SGDLS and YYNGEE. The CDR3 loop is CASSVGTGGSGNTIYF. In DNA, the CDR3 is TGTGCCAGCAGCGTTGGCACAGGGGGCTCTGGAAACACCATATATTTT.

The chain recombines TRBV7-2 with TRBJ2-7, with TRBD1 matching 9 bases. Germline CDR1 SGHTA, CDR2 FQGNSA. After removal of 3 bases from V and 2 bases from J, the junction contained 2 bases not matched to a gene. The CDR3 has 14 residues. CDR3 loop: CASSLGQGTYEQYF. In DNA, the CDR3 is TGTGCCAGCAGCTTGGGACAGGGAACCTACGAGCAGTACTTC.

The chain uses TRBV5-6 and TRBJ2-1; 8 bases agree with TRBD2. V was pared by 1 base and J by 6 bases, with 12 bases of the junction left unmatched. Germline-derived CDR1 and CDR2 are SGHDT and YYEEEE. The CDR3 spans 17 residues. The CDR3 sequence: CASSLRGLAGGGNEQFF. CDR3 nucleotides: TGTGCCAGCAGCTTGAGGGGTCTTGCGGGAGGAGGCAATGAGCAGTTCTTC.

This clone was observed a handful of times. J is TRBJ2-5 and V is TRBV5-6; 7 bases map to TRBD2. The CDR3 spans 15 residues. CDR1 SGHDT and CDR2 YYEEEE come from the germline V gene. J gave up 7 bases and V 0 bases, and 9 bases lay outside the gene matches. CDR3 sequence reads: CASSLDTSAKGTQYF. CDR3 sequence (DNA): TGTGCCAGCAGCTTGGACACTAGCGCGAAGGGGACCCAGTACTTC.

The chain carries TRBV10-3 and TRBJ2-5; 9 nucleotides match TRBD1. V dropped 4 bases and J dropped 3; count of bases not matched to a gene: 6. This CDR3 is built from 15 residues. Looked up from germline, CDR1 is ENHRY and CDR2 is SYGVKD. The CDR3 sequence is CAISAGDRGEETQYF. The CDR3 DNA sequence: TGTGCCATCAGTGCCGGCGACAGGGGGGAAGAGACCCAGTACTTC.

The V gene is TRBV7-2, the J gene TRBJ2-5, with D uncertain. V lost 3 bases to trimming and J lost 5 bases, with 4 bases between them. CDR1 is SGHTA and CDR2 is FQGNSA in the germline V gene. The CDR3 has 11 amino acids. As DNA, the CDR3 is TGTGCCAGCAGCTTCCTCGAGACCCAGTACTTC. Translation: CASSFLETQYF.

This clone was picked up a small number of times. J is TRBJ1-1 and V is TRBV2, with D perhaps TRBD1 (6 bases). Trimming cost V 7 bases and J 9 bases, with 18 bases left between them. In germline, CDR1 is SNHLY, CDR2 FYNNEI. This CDR3 has 13 residues. The CDR3 bases are TGTGCCAGCACAGGGGCCGCAACCCGGCAAGCTTTCTTT. As protein: CASTGAATRQAFF. Supplemented by reference TRBV2 and TRBJ1-1, the full variable domain reads EPEVTQTPSHQVTQMGQEVILRCVPISNHLYFYWYRQILGQKVEFLVSFYNNEISEKSEIFDDQFSVERPDGSNFTLKIRSTKLEDSAMYFCASTGAATRQAFFGQGTRLTVV.

This chain connects TRBV7-9 to TRBJ1-4, with 7 bases identical to TRBD1. CDR1 is SEHNR, CDR2 FQNEAQ, per germline (reference sequence). The CDR3 sequence is 15 residues long. With 1 base clipped from V and 8 bases from J, the junction kept 7 bases outside the gene matches. CDR3 sequence: CASSLVTGMGEKLFF. In DNA form, the CDR3 reads TGTGCCAGCAGCTTAGTGACAGGGATGGGCGAAAAACTGTTTTTT.

The chain carries TRBV28 and TRBJ2-3; no firm D call. Looked up from germline, CDR1 is MDHEN and CDR2 is SYDVKM. Trimming removed 5 bases from V and 8 bases from J, with 14 bases in between. This CDR3 comprises 13 residues. The CDR3: CASSHRGVSTQYF. The CDR3 bases are TGTGCCAGCAGTCACCGAGGAGTGAGTACGCAGTATTTT.

This rearrangement joins TRBV18 to TRBJ1-1; D perhaps matches TRBD1 (5 bases). The CDR3 is 16 residues long. Trimming pared 3 bases from V and 3 bases from J, leaving 17 bases between. Germline assignment: CDR1 KGHSH and CDR2 LQKENI. CDR3 region: CASSPMLGQPHTEAFF. CDR3 sequence (DNA): TGTGCCAGCTCACCGATGTTGGGGCAACCCCACACTGAAGCTTTCTTT. The whole variable domain, remainder taken from reference TRBV18 and TRBJ1-1, is NAGVMQNPRHLVRRRGQEARLRCSPMKGHSHVYWYRQLPEEGLKFMVYLQKENIIDESGMPKERFSAEFPKEGPSILRIQQVVRGDSAAYFCASSPMLGQPHTEAFFGQGTRLTVV.